This T cell receptor beta chain was recorded in a study of blood T cell repertoires in COVID-19. Overall study context: The samples span acute and convalescent COVID-19 from the United States, Italy and Spain. T cells, B-cell-depleted T cells, or PBMCs provided the cDNA or gDNA that served as material.

In the original processing: Cell counts per sample came from amplifying reference gene primers. TCRdb's table, derived via immunoSEQ multiplex PCR, lists solely in-frame clones and lacks some. V and J calls and clone size are given by that table; D and trimming were obtained from the DNA. There are some 69,000 clones in the sample; roughly 80% occur only once, and approximately 22% lies in the top ten. The CDR3 has 14 residues. CDR1 is MDHEN and CDR2 is SYDVKM in the germline V gene. J lost 9 bases, V lost 2 bases, and 9 bases had no gene match. The sample comprised peripheral blood. The TCR originated in a woman aged 70-85 years with acute or convalescent COVID-19. This chain uses TRBV28 with TRBJ2-7; 8 bases match TRBD2. This chain's CDR3 is CASSLNAAGASQYF. Here the CDR3 DNA reads TGTGCCAGCAGTTTAAATGCAGCGGGAGCGTCGCAGTACTTC.